This TCR beta chain was sequenced during a study of a mutant IDH1 vaccine in newly diagnosed glioma. Overall study context: Patients in the study were vaccinated eight times, receiving shots in weeks 1, 3, 5, 7, 11, 15, 19 and 23. Vaccination started 4-6 weeks after radiotherapy alone, or with temozolomide cycles. Patients were pretreated with radiotherapy, temozolomide, or both, mostly both. Findings and caveats of the study: Immune responses induced by vaccination arose in approximately 92% of the patients.

The assay was immunoSEQ multiplex PCR, and TCRdb's table has in-frame clones only and misses some. The table shows approximately 61,000 clones, with over 70% occurring only once. With regard to this clone: Its antigen is unidentified.

Sample time point: week 11, during vaccination. Each dose of the vaccine consisted of 300 ug of mutant IDH1 20-mer peptide, with topical imiquimod. The CDR3 is 15 amino acids. The J segment lost 1 base and the V segment lost 7 bases, leaving 8 bases of the junction unmatched. Germline lookup yields CDR1 MGHRA and CDR2 YSYEKL. The sequencing used PBMCs, collected from a glioma patient whose treatment included an IDH1 peptide vaccine. The sequence derives from a man in his forties or fifties with glioma. V usage is TRBV4-1 and J usage is TRBJ2-7; 9 bases align to TRBD2. CDR3 region: CASTPYAGGSYEQYF. The CDR3 nucleotides read TGCGCCAGCACTCCGTATGCGGGAGGGTCCTACGAGCAGTACTTC.